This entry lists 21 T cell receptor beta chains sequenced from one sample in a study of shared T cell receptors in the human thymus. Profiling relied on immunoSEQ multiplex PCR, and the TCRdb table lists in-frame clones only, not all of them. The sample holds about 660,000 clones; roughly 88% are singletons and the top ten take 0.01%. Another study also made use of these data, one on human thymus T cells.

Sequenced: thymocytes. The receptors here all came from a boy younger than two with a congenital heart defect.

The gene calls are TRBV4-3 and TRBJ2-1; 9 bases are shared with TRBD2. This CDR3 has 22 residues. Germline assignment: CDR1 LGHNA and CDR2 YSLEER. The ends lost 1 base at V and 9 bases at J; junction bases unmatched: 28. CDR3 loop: CASSQVGSGRGGLHPLPPEQFF. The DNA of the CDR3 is TGCGCCAGCAGCCAAGTCGGTAGCGGGAGAGGGGGGCTACACCCACTCCCGCCTGAGCAGTTCTTC.

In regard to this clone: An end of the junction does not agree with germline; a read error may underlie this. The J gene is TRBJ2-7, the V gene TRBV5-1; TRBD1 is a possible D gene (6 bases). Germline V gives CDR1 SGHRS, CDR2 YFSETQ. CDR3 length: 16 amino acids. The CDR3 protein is CASSLISRGQTYGQYF. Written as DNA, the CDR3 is TGCGCCAGCAGCTTGATCTCTCGTGGACAGACCTACGGGCAGTACTTC.

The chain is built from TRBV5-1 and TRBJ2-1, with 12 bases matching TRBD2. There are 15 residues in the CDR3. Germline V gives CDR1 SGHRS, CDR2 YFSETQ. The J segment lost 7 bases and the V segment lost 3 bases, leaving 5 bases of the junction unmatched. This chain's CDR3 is CASSSSGRAMNEQFF. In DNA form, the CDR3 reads TGCGCCAGCAGCTCTAGCGGGAGGGCCATGAATGAGCAGTTCTTC.

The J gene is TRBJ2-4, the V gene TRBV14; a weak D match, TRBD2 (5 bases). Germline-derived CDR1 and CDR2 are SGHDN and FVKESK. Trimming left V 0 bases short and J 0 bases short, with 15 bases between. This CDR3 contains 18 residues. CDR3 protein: CASSQDPLADPAKNIQYF. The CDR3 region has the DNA TGTGCCAGCAGCCAAGATCCTCTAGCAGACCCAGCCAAAAACATTCAGTACTTC.

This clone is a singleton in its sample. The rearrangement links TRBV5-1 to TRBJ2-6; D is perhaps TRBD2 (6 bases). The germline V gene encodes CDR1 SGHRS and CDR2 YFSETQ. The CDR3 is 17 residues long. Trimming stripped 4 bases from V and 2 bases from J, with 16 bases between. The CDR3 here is CASSVSSGRPGANVLTF. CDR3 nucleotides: TGCGCCAGCAGCGTTTCAAGTGGGAGGCCTGGGGCCAACGTCCTGACTTTC. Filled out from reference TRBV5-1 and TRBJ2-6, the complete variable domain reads KAGVTQTPRYLIKTRGQQVTLSCSPISGHRSVSWYQQTPGQGLQFLFEYFSETQRNKGNFPGRFSGRQFSNSRSEMNVSTLELGDSALYLCASSVSSGRPGANVLTFGAGSRLTVL.

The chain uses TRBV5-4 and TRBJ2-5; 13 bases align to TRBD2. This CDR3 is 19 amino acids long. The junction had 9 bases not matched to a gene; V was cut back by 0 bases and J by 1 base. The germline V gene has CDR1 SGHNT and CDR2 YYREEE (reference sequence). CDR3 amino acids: CASSLALAGGPSGQETQYF. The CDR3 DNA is TGTGCCAGCAGCTTGGCACTAGCGGGAGGGCCCTCGGGCCAAGAGACCCAGTACTTC.

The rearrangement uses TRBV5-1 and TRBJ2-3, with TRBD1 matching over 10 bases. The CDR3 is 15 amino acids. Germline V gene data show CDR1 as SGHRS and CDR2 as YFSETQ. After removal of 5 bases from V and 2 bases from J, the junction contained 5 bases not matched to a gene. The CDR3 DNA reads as TGCGCCAGCAGAACGACAGGGGGCTCCACAGATACGCAGTATTTT. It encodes CASRTTGGSTDTQYF.

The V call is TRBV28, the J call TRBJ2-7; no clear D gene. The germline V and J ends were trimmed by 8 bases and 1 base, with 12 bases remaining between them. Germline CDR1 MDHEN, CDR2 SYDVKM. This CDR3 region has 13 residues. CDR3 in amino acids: CASRTLTSYEQYF. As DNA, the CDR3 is TGTGCCAGCCGAACCCTGACATCCTACGAGCAGTACTTC.

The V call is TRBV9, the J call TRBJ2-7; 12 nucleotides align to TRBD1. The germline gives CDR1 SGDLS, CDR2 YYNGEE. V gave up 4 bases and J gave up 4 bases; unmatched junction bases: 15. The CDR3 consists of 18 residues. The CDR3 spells CASSPRGERGQGAYEQYF. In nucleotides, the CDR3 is TGTGCCAGCAGCCCGAGGGGGGAGAGGGGACAGGGGGCTTACGAGCAGTACTTC.

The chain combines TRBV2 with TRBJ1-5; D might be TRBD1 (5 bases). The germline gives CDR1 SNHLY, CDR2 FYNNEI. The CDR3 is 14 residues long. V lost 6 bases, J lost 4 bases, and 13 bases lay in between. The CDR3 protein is CASREQGWNQPQHF. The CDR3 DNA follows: TGTGCCAGCAGAGAGCAGGGTTGGAATCAGCCCCAGCATTTT.

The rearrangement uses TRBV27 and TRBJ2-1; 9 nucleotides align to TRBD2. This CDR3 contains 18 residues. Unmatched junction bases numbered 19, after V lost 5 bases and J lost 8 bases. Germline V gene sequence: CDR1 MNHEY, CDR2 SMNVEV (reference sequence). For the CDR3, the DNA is TGTGCCAGCAGTCCCCGAGGCGGGACTAGCCCAAGGAGAGATGAGCAGTTCTTC. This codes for CASSPRGGTSPRRDEQFF.

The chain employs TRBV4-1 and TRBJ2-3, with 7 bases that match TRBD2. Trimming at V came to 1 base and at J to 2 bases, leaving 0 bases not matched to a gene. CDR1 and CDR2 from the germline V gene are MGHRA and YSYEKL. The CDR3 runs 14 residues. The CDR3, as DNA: TGCGCCAGCAGCCAAGGACTAGCCACAGATACGCAGTATTTT. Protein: CASSQGLATDTQYF.

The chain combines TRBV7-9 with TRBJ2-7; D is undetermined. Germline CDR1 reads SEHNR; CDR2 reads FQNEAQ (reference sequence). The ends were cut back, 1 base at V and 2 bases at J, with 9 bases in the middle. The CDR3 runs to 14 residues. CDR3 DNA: TGTGCCAGCAGCTTAGTACGGGTTCCCTACGAGCAGTACTTC. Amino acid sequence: CASSLVRVPYEQYF.

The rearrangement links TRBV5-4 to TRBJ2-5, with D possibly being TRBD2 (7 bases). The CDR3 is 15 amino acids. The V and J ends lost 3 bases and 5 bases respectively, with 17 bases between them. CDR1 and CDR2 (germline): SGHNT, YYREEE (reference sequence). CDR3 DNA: TGTGCCAGCAGCTCGAACGGCGGGGGCATGGAGACCCAGTACTTC. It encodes CASSSNGGGMETQYF.

DNA for the CDR3: TGCGCCAGCAGCTCCATACCAGGGAATGAGCAGTTCTTC. The encoded protein is CASSSIPGNEQFF. The V call is TRBV5-1, the J call TRBJ2-1, with D possibly being TRBD1 (5 bases). Looked up from germline, CDR1 is SGHRS and CDR2 is YFSETQ. This CDR3 contains 13 residues. The V gene lost 3 bases and the J gene lost 7 bases, with 11 bases spanning the gap.

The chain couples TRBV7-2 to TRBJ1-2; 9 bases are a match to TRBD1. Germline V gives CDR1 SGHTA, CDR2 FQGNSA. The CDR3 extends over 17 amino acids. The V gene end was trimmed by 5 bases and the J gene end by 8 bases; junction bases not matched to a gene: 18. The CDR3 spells CASSLYPGQGSLSGYTF. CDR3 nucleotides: TGTGCCAGCAGCCTCTACCCCGGACAGGGGAGCCTCTCGGGCTACACCTTC.

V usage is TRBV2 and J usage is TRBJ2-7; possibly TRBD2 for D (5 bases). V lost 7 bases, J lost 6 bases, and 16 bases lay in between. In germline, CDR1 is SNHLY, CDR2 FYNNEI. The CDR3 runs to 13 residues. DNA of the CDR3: TGTGCCAGCAACCACTCCGCGGGTTCCGAGCAGTACTTC. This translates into CASNHSAGSEQYF.

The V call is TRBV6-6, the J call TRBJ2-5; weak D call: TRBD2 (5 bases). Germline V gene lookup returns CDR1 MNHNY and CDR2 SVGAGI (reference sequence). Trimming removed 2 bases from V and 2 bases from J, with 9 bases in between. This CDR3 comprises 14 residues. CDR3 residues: CASSYRGLQETQYF. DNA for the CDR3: TGTGCCAGCAGTTACAGAGGGCTACAAGAGACCCAGTACTTC.

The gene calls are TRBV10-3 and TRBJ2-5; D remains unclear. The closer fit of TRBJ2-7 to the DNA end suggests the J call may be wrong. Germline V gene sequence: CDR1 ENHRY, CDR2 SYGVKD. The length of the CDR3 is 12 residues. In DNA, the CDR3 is TGTGCCATCAGTGAGCCCGGAGTCGAGCAGTACTTC. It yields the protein CAISEPGVEQYF.

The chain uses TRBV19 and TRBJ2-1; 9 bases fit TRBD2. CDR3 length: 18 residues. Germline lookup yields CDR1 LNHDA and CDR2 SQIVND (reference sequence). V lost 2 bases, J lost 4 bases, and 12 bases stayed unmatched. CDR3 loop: CASSIRLIAGVVYNEQFF. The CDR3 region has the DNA TGTGCCAGTAGTATACGGTTGATAGCGGGAGTTGTGTACAATGAGCAGTTCTTC. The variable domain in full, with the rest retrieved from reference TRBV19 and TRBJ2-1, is DGGITQSPKYLFRKEGQNVTLSCEQNLNHDAMYWYRQDPGQGLRLIYYSQIVNDFQKGDIAEGYSVSREKKESFPLTVTSAQKNPTAFYLCASSIRLIAGVVYNEQFFGPGTRLTVL.

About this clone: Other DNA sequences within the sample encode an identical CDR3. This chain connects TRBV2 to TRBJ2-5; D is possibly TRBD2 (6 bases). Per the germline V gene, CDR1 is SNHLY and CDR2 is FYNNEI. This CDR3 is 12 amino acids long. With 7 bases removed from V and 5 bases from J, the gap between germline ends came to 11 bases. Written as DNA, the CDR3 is TGTGCCAGCAAGACGGGGAGGGAGACCCAGTACTTC. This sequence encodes CASKTGRETQYF.